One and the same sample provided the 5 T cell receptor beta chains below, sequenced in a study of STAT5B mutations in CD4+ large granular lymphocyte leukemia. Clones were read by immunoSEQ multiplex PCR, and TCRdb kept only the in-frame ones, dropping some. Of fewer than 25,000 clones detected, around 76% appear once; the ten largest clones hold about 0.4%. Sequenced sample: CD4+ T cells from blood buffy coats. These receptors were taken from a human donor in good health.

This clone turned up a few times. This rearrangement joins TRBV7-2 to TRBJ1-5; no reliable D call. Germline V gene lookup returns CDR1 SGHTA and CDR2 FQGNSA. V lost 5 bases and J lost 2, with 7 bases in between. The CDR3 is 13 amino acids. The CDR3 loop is CASSPNGNQPQHF. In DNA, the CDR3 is TGTGCCAGCAGCCCGAATGGCAATCAGCCCCAGCATTTT. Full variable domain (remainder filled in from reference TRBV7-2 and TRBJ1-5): GAGVSQSPSNKVTEKGKDVELRCDPISGHTALYWYRQSLGQGLEFLIYFQGNSAPDKSGLPSDRFSAERTGGSVSTLTIQRTQQEDSAVYLCASSPNGNQPQHFGDGTRLSIL.

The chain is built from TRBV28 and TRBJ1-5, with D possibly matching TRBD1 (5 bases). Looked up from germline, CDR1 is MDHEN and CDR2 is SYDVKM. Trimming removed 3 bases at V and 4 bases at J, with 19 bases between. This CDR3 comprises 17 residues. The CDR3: CASSFVVWGRLNQPQHF. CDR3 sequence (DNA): TGTGCCAGCAGTTTCGTAGTATGGGGCCGACTTAATCAGCCCCAGCATTTT.

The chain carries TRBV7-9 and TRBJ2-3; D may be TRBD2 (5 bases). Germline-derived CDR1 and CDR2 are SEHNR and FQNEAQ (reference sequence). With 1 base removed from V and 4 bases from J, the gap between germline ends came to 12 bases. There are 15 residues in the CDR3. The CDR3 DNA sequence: TGTGCCAGCAGCTTAGGGGCTAGCCCCTCAGATACGCAGTATTTT. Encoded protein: CASSLGASPSDTQYF.

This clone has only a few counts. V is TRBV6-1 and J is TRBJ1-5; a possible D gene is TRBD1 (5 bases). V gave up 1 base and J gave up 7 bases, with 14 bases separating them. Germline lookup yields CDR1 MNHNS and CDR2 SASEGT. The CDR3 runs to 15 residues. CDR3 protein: CASSEGGRVGQPQHF. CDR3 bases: TGTGCCAGCAGTGAAGGAGGCAGGGTCGGGCAGCCCCAGCATTTT.

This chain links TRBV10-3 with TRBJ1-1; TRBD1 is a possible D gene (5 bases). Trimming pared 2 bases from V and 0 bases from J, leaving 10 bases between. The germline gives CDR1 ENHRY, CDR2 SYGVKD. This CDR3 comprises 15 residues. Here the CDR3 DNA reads TGTGCCATCAGTGAGCCCCCGACAGTGAACACTGAAGCTTTCTTT. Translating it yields CAISEPPTVNTEAFF.